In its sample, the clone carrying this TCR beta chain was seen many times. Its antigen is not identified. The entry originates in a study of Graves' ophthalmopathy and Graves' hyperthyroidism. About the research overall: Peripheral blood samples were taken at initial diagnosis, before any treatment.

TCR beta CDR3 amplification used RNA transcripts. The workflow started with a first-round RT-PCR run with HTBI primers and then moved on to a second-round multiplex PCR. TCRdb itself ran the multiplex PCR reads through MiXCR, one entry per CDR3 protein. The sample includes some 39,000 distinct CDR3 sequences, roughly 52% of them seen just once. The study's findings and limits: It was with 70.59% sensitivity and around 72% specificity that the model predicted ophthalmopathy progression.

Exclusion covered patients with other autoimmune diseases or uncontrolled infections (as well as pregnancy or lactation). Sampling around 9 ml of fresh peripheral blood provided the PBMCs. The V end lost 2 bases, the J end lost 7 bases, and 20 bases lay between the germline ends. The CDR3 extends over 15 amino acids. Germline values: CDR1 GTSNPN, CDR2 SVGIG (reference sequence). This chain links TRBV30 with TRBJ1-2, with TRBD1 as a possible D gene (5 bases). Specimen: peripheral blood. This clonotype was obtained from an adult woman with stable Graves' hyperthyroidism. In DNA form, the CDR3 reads TGTGCCTGGAGTCCCAACTCCGGGACGCACTTTGGCTACACCTTC. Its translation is CAWSPNSGTHFGYTF.